One and the same sample provided the 19 T cell receptor beta chains below, sequenced in a study of T cell responses to AZD1222 COVID-19 vaccine. Only in-frame clones appear in the TCRdb table, and some are missing; sequencing was by immunoSEQ multiplex PCR. The sample carries tens of thousands of clones, about four fifths recorded once. Sample: peripheral blood, taken 28 days after the second AZD1222 dose. The receptors here all came from an adult who received the AZD1222 COVID-19 vaccine.

The rearrangement joins TRBV15 to TRBJ2-7; TRBD2 agrees at 8 bases. Germline V lookup: CDR1 LNHNV, CDR2 YYDKDF (reference sequence). V trimming: 6 bases; J trimming: 5 bases; junction bases outside the gene matches: 9. This CDR3 is built from 14 residues. The CDR3 protein is CATRRTSNLDEQYF. In DNA, the CDR3 is TGTGCCACCAGGAGGACTAGCAATCTGGACGAGCAGTACTTC.

The CDR3 bases are TGTGCCAGCAGCGGCGCGGCGGGGGACACCTCCAGGAACGAGCAGTACTTC. Its protein product is CASSGAAGDTSRNEQYF. This chain joins TRBV9 and TRBJ2-7; tentatively, D is TRBD2 (7 bases). The CDR3 length is 17 residues. V was cut by 3 bases and J by 5 bases, with 24 bases left in between. From germline, CDR1 is SGDLS and CDR2 YYNGEE.

The chain uses TRBV30 and TRBJ1-1; tentatively, D is TRBD1 (5 bases). Trimming took off 0 bases at V and 6 bases at J, with 14 bases between the two ends. Germline values: CDR1 GTSNPN, CDR2 SVGIG (reference sequence). The CDR3 length is 14 residues. CDR3 DNA sequence: TGTGCCTGGAGTGTAAGGGCGGGAGGGGCTGAAGCTTTCTTT. As protein: CAWSVRAGGAEAFF. Together with reference TRBV30 and TRBJ1-1, the CDR3 gives the full variable domain: SQTIHQWPATLVQPVGSPLSLECTVEGTSNPNLYWYRQAAGRGLQLLFYSVGIGQISSEVPQNLSASRPQDRQFILSSKKLLLSDSGFYLCAWSVRAGGAEAFFGQGTRLTVV.

The chain links TRBV5-4 to TRBJ2-3; weak D call: TRBD2 (6 bases). V was cut by 0 bases and J by 2 bases, with 10 bases left in between. The germline CDR1 and CDR2 sequences are SGHNT and YYREEE (reference sequence). This CDR3 is 15 amino acids long. CDR3 coding DNA: TGTGCCAGCAGCTTGGGCGGGGCCACCACAGATACGCAGTATTTT. Translation: CASSLGGATTDTQYF.

The gene calls are TRBV5-1 and TRBJ1-2, with unresolved D. Trimming took 0 bases from V and 4 from J, leaving 10 bases between them. The CDR3 extends over 14 amino acids. CDR1 and CDR2 (germline): SGHRS, YFSETQ. In nucleotides, the CDR3 is TGCGCCAGCAGCTTGGAAGTTCGGGGCTATGGCTACACCTTC. As protein: CASSLEVRGYGYTF.

The J gene is TRBJ1-6, the V gene TRBV4-2, with TRBD1 identical over 9 bases. The CDR3 is made up of 14 amino acids. CDR1 and CDR2 (germline): LGHNA, YNFKEQ. After removal of 3 bases from V and 7 bases from J, the junction contained 1 base not matched to a gene. Here the CDR3 DNA reads TGTGCCAGCAGCCAGACAGGGGGGAATTCACCCCTCCACTTT. Its protein product is CASSQTGGNSPLHF.

The gene calls are TRBV30 and TRBJ2-3, with 8 bases that match TRBD2. V was pared by 5 bases and J by 6 bases, with 4 bases of the junction left unmatched. In germline, CDR1 is GTSNPN, CDR2 SVGIG (reference sequence). The CDR3 has 12 residues. The CDR3 region is CAWRGGRDTQYF. CDR3 coding DNA: TGTGCCTGGCGGGGGGGCCGTGATACGCAGTATTTT.

About this clone: Other DNA sequences of this sample code for an identical CDR3. The V gene is TRBV4-1, the J gene TRBJ2-7; unclear D gene. The germline V and J ends were trimmed by 0 bases and 4 bases, with 7 bases remaining between them. Germline V gene data show CDR1 as MGHRA and CDR2 as YSYEKL. The CDR3 extends over 13 amino acids. As DNA, the CDR3 is TGCGCCAGCAGCCAAGAATGGAGATACGAGCAGTACTTC. Its translation is CASSQEWRYEQYF.

This clone was seen a handful of times. This chain connects TRBV15 to TRBJ1-3, with D uncertain. The CDR3 contains 13 residues. Germline CDR1 LNHNV, CDR2 YYDKDF (reference sequence). The V end lost 5 bases, the J end lost 2 bases, and 7 bases lay between the germline ends. The chain's CDR3 is CATSGSTGNTIYF. The CDR3 DNA follows: TGTGCCACCAGCGGGTCGACTGGAAACACCATATATTTT.

The V call is TRBV4-1, the J call TRBJ2-2; 10 bases line up with TRBD2. Losses at the gene ends were 5 bases for V and 4 bases for J; bases not matched to a gene: 4. The CDR3 is 15 amino acids. Germline assignment: CDR1 MGHRA and CDR2 YSYEKL. The CDR3 DNA sequence: TGCGCCAGCAGCTTGCTAGCGGGGGTCACCGGGGAGCTGTTTTTT. Translation gives CASSLLAGVTGELFF.

V gene TRBV5-5 combines with J gene TRBJ1-3; D unresolved. The CDR3 has 15 residues. The germline V and J ends were trimmed by 2 bases and 0 bases, with 9 bases remaining between them. The germline V gene encodes CDR1 SGHKS and CDR2 YYEKEE (reference sequence). In DNA, the CDR3 is TGTGCCAGCAGCTTTAGGGCTAACTCTGGAAACACCATATATTTT. It codes for CASSFRANSGNTIYF.

This chain connects TRBV27 to TRBJ2-1; 9 positions match TRBD1. The ends lost 4 bases at V and 2 bases at J; junction bases unmatched: 12. This CDR3 region has 18 residues. Germline CDR1 reads MNHEY; CDR2 reads SMNVEV (reference sequence). In DNA form, the CDR3 reads TGTGCCAGCAGTTCGACAGGGGGTAGGCTTCCCCCCTACAATGAGCAGTTCTTC. It encodes CASSSTGGRLPPYNEQFF.

This sequence joins TRBV18 and TRBJ2-1; the match to TRBD1 covers 7 bases. The CDR3 length is 15 residues. The J segment lost 6 bases and the V segment lost 5 bases, leaving 10 bases of the junction unmatched. In germline, CDR1 is KGHSH, CDR2 LQKENI. The CDR3, as DNA: TGTGCCAGCTCAACGACAGGGTTGGGTGTCAATGAGCAGTTCTTC. It yields the protein CASSTTGLGVNEQFF.

V is TRBV6-2 or TRBV6-3 and J is TRBJ2-3; D uncertain. Germline CDR1 is MNHEY and CDR2 is SVGEGT. Trimming left V 0 bases short and J 0 bases short, with 4 bases between. CDR3 size: 14 residues. The CDR3 region is CASSYSRSTDTQYF. CDR3 DNA: TGTGCCAGCAGTTACTCCCGAAGCACAGATACGCAGTATTTT.

The J gene is TRBJ2-1, the V gene TRBV7-2, with 11 nucleotides matching TRBD2. This CDR3 has 15 amino acids. Losses at the gene ends were 5 bases for V and 6 bases for J; bases not matched to a gene: 6. Germline V gene lookup returns CDR1 SGHTA and CDR2 FQGNSA. The CDR3 nucleotides are TGTGCCAGCAGCACCTTAGCGGGGGGGAGCAATGAGCAGTTCTTC. Its protein is CASSTLAGGSNEQFF.

This sequence joins TRBV6-4 and TRBJ2-6; TRBD1 might be the D (5 bases). Trimming shortened V by 5 bases and J by 0 bases, and 8 bases separated the two germline ends. The CDR3 consists of 15 residues. CDR1 is MRHNA and CDR2 is SNTAGT in the germline V gene. The CDR3 sequence is CASSSDNSGANVLTF. CDR3 coding DNA: TGTGCCAGCAGTTCGGACAACTCTGGGGCCAACGTCCTGACTTTC.

The rearrangement links TRBV2 to TRBJ2-1; perhaps TRBD2 as D (6 bases). Germline V CDR1 and CDR2: SNHLY, FYNNEI. The CDR3 contains 14 residues. Trimming cost V 3 bases and J 2 bases, with 8 bases left between them. The CDR3 sequence is CASSEGGPYNEQFF. The CDR3 DNA reads TGTGCCAGCAGTGAGGGGGGTCCCTACAATGAGCAGTTCTTC.

The chain combines TRBV5-1 with TRBJ2-2; 7 bases are shared with TRBD2. The CDR3 extends over 15 amino acids. V shed 2 bases and J 6 bases; nucleotides not matched to a gene: 7. Germline CDR1 and CDR2: SGHRS and YFSETQ. The CDR3, as DNA: TGCGCCAGCAGCTTCGAGACTAGCCTGGCCGGGGAGCTGTTTTTT. Translated, it gives CASSFETSLAGELFF.

This clone showed up just once. The chain joins TRBV27 to TRBJ2-1; 11 bases are a match to TRBD2. The germline CDR1 and CDR2 sequences are MNHEY and SMNVEV (reference sequence). The CDR3 extends over 16 amino acids. V lost 5 bases and J lost 2; bases outside the gene matches: 5. CDR3 loop: CASSASTSGTYNEQFF. The CDR3 coding sequence is TGTGCCAGCAGTGCCTCGACTAGCGGGACCTACAATGAGCAGTTCTTC.